This T cell receptor beta chain was retrieved from a study of blood T cell repertoires in COVID-19. Study as a whole: Some COVID-19 samples were acute and others convalescent; all came from the United States, Italy and Spain. PBMCs, B-cell-depleted T cells, or T cells were the source of the cDNA or gDNA that made up the material.

Authors' data handling: For nucleated cells, counts were estimated from reference gene primer amplification. Clones were sequenced by immunoSEQ multiplex PCR, and TCRdb holds only the in-frame ones, with some missing. The D gene and trimming were derived from the DNA, and the V and J assignments and clone size from that table. This table has 150,000 to 190,000 clones, 80% to 90% appearing once. V shed 5 bases and J shed 5 bases, with 13 bases lying between them. Germline lookup yields CDR1 MNHEY and CDR2 SVGAGI. The CDR3 totals 14 residues. The TCR was taken from a middle-aged woman with acute or convalescent COVID-19. The sequencing input was peripheral blood. The chain has TRBV6-5 and TRBJ2-1; TRBD2 is a possible D gene (5 bases). The CDR3 bases are TGTGCCAGCAGTAGTCTTGGACTGCACAATGAGCAGTTCTTC. Its translation is CASSSLGLHNEQFF.